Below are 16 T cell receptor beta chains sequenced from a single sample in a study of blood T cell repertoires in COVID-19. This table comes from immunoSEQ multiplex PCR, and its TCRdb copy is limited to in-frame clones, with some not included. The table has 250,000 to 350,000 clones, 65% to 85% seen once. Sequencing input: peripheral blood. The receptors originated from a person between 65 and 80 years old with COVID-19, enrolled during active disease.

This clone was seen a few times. CDR3 coding DNA: TGTGCCAGCAGCGTAGCTACGGGAAGGACAGATACGCAGTATTTT. Translation gives CASSVATGRTDTQYF. This chain links TRBV9 with TRBJ2-3; tentatively, D is TRBD2 (5 bases). CDR3 length: 15 amino acids. From germline, CDR1 is SGDLS and CDR2 YYNGEE. V lost 0 bases to trimming and J lost 3 bases, with 11 bases between them.

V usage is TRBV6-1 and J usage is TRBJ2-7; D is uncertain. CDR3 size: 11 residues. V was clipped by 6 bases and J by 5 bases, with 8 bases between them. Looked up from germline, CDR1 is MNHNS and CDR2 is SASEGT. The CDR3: CASSPLHEQYF. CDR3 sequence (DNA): TGTGCCAGCAGCCCCCTCCACGAGCAGTACTTC.

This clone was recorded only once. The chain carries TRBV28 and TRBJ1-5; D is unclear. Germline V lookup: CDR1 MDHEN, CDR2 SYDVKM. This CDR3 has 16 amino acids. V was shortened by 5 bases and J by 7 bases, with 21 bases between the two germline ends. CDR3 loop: CASSHLRGGGSQPQHF. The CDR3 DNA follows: TGTGCCAGCAGTCATCTCCGGGGAGGAGGGAGCCAGCCCCAGCATTTT.

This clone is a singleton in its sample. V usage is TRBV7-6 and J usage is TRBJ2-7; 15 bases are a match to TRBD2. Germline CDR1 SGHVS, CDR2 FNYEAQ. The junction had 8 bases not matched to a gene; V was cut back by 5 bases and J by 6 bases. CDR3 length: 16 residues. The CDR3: CASSRGLAGGLGEQYF. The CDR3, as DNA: TGTGCCAGCAGCCGAGGACTAGCGGGAGGGCTGGGCGAGCAGTACTTC.

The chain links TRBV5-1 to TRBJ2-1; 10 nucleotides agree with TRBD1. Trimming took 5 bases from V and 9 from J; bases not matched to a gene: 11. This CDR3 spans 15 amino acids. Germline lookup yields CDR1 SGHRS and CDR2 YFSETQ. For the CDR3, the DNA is TGCGCCAGCAGACGAGGGACAGGGGATCCCGGTGAGCAGTTCTTC. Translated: CASRRGTGDPGEQFF. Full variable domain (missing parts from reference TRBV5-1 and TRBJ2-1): KAGVTQTPRYLIKTRGQQVTLSCSPISGHRSVSWYQQTPGQGLQFLFEYFSETQRNKGNFPGRFSGRQFSNSRSEMNVSTLELGDSALYLCASRRGTGDPGEQFFGPGTRLTVL.

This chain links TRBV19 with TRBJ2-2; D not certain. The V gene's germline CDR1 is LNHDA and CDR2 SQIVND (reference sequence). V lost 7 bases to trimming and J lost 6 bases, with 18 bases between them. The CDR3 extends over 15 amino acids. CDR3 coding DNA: TGTGCCAGTAATCGGCGCGGCGTTGGGTCCGGGGAGCTGTTTTTT. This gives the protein CASNRRGVGSGELFF.

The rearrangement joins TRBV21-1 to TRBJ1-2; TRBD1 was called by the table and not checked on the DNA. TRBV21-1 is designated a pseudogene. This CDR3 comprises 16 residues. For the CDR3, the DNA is TGTGCCAGACAGTCCACGAATGGGACACCTAAGGCAGGCTACACCTTC. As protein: CARQSTNGTPKAGYTF.

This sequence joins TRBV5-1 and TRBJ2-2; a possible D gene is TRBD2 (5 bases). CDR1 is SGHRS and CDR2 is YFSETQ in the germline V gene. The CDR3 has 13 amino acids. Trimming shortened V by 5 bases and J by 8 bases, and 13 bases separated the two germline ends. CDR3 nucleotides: TGCGCCAGCAGTTTACTAGTTCCGGGGGAGCTGTTTTTT. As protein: CASSLLVPGELFF. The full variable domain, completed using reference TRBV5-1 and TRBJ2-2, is KAGVTQTPRYLIKTRGQQVTLSCSPISGHRSVSWYQQTPGQGLQFLFEYFSETQRNKGNFPGRFSGRQFSNSRSEMNVSTLELGDSALYLCASSLLVPGELFFGEGSRLTVL.

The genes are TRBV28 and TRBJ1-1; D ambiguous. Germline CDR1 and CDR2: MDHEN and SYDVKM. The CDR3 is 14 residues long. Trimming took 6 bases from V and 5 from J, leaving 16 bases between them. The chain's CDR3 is CASSLTRPSTEAFF. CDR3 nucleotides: TGTGCCAGCAGCTTGACTCGACCGTCAACTGAAGCTTTCTTT.

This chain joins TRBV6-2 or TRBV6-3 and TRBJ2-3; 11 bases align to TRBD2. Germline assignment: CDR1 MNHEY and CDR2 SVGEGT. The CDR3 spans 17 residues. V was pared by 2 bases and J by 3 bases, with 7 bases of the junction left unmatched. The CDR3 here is CASSYPTRLAGTDTQYF. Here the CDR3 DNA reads TGTGCCAGCAGTTACCCGACTCGACTAGCGGGAACAGATACGCAGTATTTT.

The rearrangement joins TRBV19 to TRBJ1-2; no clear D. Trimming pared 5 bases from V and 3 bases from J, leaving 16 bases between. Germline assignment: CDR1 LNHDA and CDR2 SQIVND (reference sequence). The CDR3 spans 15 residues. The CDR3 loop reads CASSQPTDRYYGYTF. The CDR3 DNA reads TGTGCCAGTAGTCAGCCTACAGACCGGTACTATGGCTACACCTTC.

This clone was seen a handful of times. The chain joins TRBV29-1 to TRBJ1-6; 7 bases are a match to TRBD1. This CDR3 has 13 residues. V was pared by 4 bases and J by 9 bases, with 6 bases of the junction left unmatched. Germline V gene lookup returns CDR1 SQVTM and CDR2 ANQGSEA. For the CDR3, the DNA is TGCAGCGTTGGAGGGGGCGCGGGTTCACCCCTCCACTTT. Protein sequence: CSVGGGAGSPLHF.

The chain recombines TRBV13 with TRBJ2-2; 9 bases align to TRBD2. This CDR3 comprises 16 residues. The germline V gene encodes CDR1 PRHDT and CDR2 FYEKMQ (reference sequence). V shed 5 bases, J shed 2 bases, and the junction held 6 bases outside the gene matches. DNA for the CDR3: TGTGCCAGCAGCCCACCGCGGGGGGGTAACACCGGGGAGCTGTTTTTT. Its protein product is CASSPPRGGNTGELFF.

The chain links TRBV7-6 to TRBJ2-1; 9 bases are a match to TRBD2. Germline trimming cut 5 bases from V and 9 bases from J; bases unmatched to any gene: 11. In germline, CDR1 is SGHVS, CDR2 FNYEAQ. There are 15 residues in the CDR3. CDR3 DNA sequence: TGTGCCAGCAGCGGTAGCGGGAGTCAAGATGGTGAGCAGTTCTTC. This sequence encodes CASSGSGSQDGEQFF.

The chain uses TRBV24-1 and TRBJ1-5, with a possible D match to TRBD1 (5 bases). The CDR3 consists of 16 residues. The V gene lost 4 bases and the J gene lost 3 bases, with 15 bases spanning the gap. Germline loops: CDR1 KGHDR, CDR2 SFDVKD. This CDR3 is CATSEPGNIPNQPQHF. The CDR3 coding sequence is TGTGCCACCAGTGAACCAGGGAACATTCCCAATCAGCCCCAGCATTTT.

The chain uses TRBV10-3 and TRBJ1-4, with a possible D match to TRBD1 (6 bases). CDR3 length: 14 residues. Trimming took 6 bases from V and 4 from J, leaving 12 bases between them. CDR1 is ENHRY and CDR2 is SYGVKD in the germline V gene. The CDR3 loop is CAIREGGGNEKLFF. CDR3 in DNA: TGTGCCATCAGGGAAGGGGGTGGTAATGAAAAACTGTTTTTT.